This T cell receptor (beta chain) was sequenced in a study of cytomegalovirus exposure and HLA in healthy donors. Primers for the PCR totalled 60 Vbeta and 13 Jbeta. Assay used: immunoSEQ multiplex PCR; TCRdb lists only in-frame clones, some missing. The sample includes 100,000 to 150,000 clones, about four fifths of them seen just once. Losses at the gene ends were 4 bases for V and 8 bases for J; bases not matched to a gene: 10. CDR1 is GTSNPN, CDR2 SVGIG, per germline (reference sequence). The CDR3 spans 15 residues. The gene calls are TRBV30 and TRBJ2-2; TRBD2 agrees at 10 bases. Material for sequencing was PBMCs. This receptor was identified in a woman aged 60-70 years in good health and CMV-seropositive. The CDR3 DNA sequence: TGTGCCTGGACTAGCGGGAGAGGAGTTTCGGGGGAGCTGTTTTTT. Its protein is CAWTSGRGVSGELFF.